These T cell receptor beta chains were read from a single sample in a study of post-analysis software for immune sequencing data. TCRdb re-called the PCR reads with MiXCR, one entry per CDR3 protein. Counted here are 350,000 to 500,000 distinct CDR3 sequences, 35% to 45% occurring once; the ten biggest clones make up approximately 7.7%. The specimen sequenced was blood. These receptors originate from a girl aged 2 to 9 with multiple sclerosis. Both conserved end residues are part of each CDR3.

J: TRBJ1-2; V: TRBV28; CDR3: CASNLGNYGYTF
J: TRBJ1-2; V: TRBV29-1; CDR3: CSTETGYYTF
J: TRBJ1-2; V: TRBV29-1; CDR3: CSVRQGGDYGYTF
J: TRBJ2-4; V: TRBV20-1; CDR3: CSARGGGPDGIQYF
J: TRBJ2-5; V: TRBV4-1; CDR3: CASSHPPGETQYF
J: TRBJ2-7; V: TRBV27; CDR3: CASSFLTGRSSYEQYF
J: TRBJ1-1; V: TRBV7-3; CDR3: CASSHRENTEAFF
J: TRBJ1-1; V: TRBV5-1; CDR3: CASSLGVENTEAFF
J: TRBJ1-1; V: TRBV7-9; CDR3: CASTYPTGWAEAFF
J: TRBJ2-3; V: TRBV7-9; CDR3: CASSLAWRSTDTQYF
J: TRBJ1-2; V: TRBV7-9; CDR3: CASSPLRAIQRGYTF
J: TRBJ2-1; V: TRBV24-1; CDR3: CATSQPGGPKGASYNEQFF
J: TRBJ2-5; V: TRBV29-1; CDR3: CSVGLRQARGTQYF
J: TRBJ2-1; V: TRBV10-1; CDR3: CASSESPWRGQGTLFPNEQFF
J: TRBJ2-3; V: TRBV5-1; CDR3: CASSLGELYTQYF
J: TRBJ2-7; V: TRBV12-3/TRBV12-4; CDR3: CASSLRGNDYEQYF
J: TRBJ1-2; V: TRBV4-3; CDR3: CASSQEGGLGGYTF
J: TRBJ2-7; V: TRBV7-3; CDR3: CASSPVASGTDEQYF
J: TRBJ2-7; V: TRBV29-1; CDR3: CSVVTYSGGLVYEQYF
J: TRBJ2-5; V: TRBV7-2; CDR3: CASSPSGSSDWPGEQYF
J: TRBJ1-5; V: TRBV10-3; CDR3: CAIREGTGGGQPQHF
J: TRBJ2-1; V: TRBV3-1; CDR3: CASSHGLAGVLTDLEYNEQFF
J: TRBJ2-7; V: TRBV7-8; CDR3: CASSLARDSGYQGQYF
J: TRBJ2-7; V: TRBV7-2; CDR3: CASSLTGLSSYEQYF
J: TRBJ2-5; V: TRBV24-1; CDR3: CATSHDKQETQYF
J: TRBJ2-5; V: TRBV5-1; CDR3: CASSPGLAGGKGAQGTQYF
J: TRBJ2-7; V: TRBV2; CDR3: CATINVAYEQYF
J: TRBJ1-5; V: TRBV6-1; CDR3: CASSPLAMGQAYSNQPQHF
J: TRBJ1-6; V: TRBV6-5; CDR3: CASSYSGRYSPLHF
J: TRBJ2-5; V: TRBV7-8; CDR3: CASRSDRGQETQYF
J: TRBJ1-6; V: TRBV28; CDR3: CASSSYGDNSPLHF
J: TRBJ2-1; V: TRBV7-2; CDR3: CASSPSASGNHGQFF